This TCR beta chain was sequenced during a study of T cell repertoires in cytomegalovirus infection. Background on the study: Public TCR beta signatures provided an indication of both CMV infection and a matching HLA type.

This clonotype has at least ten counts. Antigen: not known. General study findings and limits: HLA-C-restricted CMV clonotypes gave the most frequent clonotype in two of eight donors.

TCRdb recomputed calls from the reads with MiXCR, one row per CDR3 protein. Of fewer than 200,000 distinct CDR3 sequences listed, about an eighth are singletons. CDR1 is MNHEY, CDR2 SVGAGI, per germline. The CDR3 sequence is 18 residues long. Germline trimming cut 0 bases from V and 6 bases from J; bases unmatched to any gene: 12. The sequence derives from a human donor in good health (CMV status not recorded). Some clones in this sample may be carry-over from other donors' samples. The rearrangement uses TRBV6-5 and TRBJ2-1; 9 bases map to TRBD2. The sample consisted of PBMCs. The CDR3 sequence is CASSYSEGREGLFNEQFF. The CDR3 nucleotides read TGTGCCAGCAGTTACTCGGAGGGGCGGGAGGGCCTTTTCAATGAGCAGTTCTTC.